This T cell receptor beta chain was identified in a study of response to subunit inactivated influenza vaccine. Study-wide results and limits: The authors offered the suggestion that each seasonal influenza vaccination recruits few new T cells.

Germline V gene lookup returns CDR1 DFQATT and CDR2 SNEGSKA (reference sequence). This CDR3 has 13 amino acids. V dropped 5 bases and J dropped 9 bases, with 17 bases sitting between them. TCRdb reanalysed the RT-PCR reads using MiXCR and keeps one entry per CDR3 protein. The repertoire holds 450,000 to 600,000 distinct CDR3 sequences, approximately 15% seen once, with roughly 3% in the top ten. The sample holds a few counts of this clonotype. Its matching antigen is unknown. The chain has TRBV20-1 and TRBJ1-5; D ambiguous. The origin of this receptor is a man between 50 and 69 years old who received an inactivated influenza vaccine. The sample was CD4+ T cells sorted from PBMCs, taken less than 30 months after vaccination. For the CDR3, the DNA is TGCAGTGCTGCCCGGTCTCCCGAAGGGCCCCAGCATTTT. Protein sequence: CSAARSPEGPQHF.